Sequencing of this TCR beta chain was carried out in a study of blood T cell repertoires in COVID-19. Turning to the study itself: Italy, Spain and the United States were the sources of the convalescent and acute COVID-19 samples. Nucleic acid was either cDNA or gDNA, and it came from T cells, B-cell-depleted T cells, or PBMCs.

Original analysis: Nucleated cell number was recorded as an estimate derived from reference gene primer amplification. Data came from immunoSEQ multiplex PCR; TCRdb stores just in-frame clones and leaves some out. V, J and clone size were drawn from that table, and D and trimming were deduced from the DNA. The sample yields 100,000 to 120,000 clones, around 79% seen once. The CDR3 consists of 14 residues. Germline loops: CDR1 MDHEN, CDR2 SYDVKM. V trimming: 1 base; J trimming: 7 bases; junction bases outside the gene matches: 6. The chain has TRBV28 and TRBJ2-5, with TRBD1 identical over 7 bases. This TCR came from a woman of 80 years or more with active or convalescent COVID-19. Sequenced input: peripheral blood. This CDR3 is CASSLLGGVGTQYF. As DNA, the CDR3 is TGTGCCAGCAGTTTATTAGGGGGCGTGGGGACCCAGTACTTC.